The present entry profiles one TCR beta chain with its context. The antigen remains unidentified. This sample stems from a study of T cell responses to AZD1222 COVID-19 vaccine. Pooled in the analysis were second doses at about 4 or about 12 weeks. Germline V gene data show CDR1 as KGHSH and CDR2 as LQKENI. The CDR3 extends over 15 amino acids. V lost 2 bases to trimming and J lost 5 bases, with 15 bases between them. This table comes from immunoSEQ multiplex PCR, and its TCRdb copy is limited to in-frame clones, with some not included. This table holds some 39,000 clones, 90% found once. General study results and limits: Sampled repertoires all dated from after the peak T cell response. Donor demographics were predominantly white British with a female majority; clonal diversity may be underestimated.

Sequencing was performed on peripheral blood, taken 28 days after the second AZD1222 dose. The TCR sequence derives from an adult who received the AZD1222 COVID-19 vaccine. V and J are TRBV18 and TRBJ1-1; perhaps TRBD1 as D (5 bases). Here the CDR3 reads CASSPEASPGTEAFF. The CDR3 DNA follows: TGTGCCAGCTCACCAGAGGCCAGCCCAGGGACTGAAGCTTTCTTT.